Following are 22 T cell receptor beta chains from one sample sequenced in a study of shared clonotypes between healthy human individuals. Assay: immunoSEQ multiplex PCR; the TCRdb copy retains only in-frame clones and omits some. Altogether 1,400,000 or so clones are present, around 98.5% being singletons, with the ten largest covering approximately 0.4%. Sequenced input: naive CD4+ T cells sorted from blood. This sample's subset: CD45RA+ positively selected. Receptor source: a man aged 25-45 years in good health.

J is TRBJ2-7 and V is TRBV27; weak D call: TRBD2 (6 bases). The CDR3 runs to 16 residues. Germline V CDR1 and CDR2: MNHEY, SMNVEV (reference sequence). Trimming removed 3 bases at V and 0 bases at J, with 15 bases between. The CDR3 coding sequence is TGTGCCAGCAGTTTTGGTCCGGGGGAGTCCTCCTACGAGCAGTACTTC. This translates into CASSFGPGESSYEQYF.

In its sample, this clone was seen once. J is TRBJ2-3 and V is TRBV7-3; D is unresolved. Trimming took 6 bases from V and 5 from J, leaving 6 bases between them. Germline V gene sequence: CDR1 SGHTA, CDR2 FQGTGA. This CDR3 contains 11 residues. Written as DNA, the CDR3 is TGTGCCAGCAGTAATGGAGATACGCAGTATTTT. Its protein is CASSNGDTQYF.

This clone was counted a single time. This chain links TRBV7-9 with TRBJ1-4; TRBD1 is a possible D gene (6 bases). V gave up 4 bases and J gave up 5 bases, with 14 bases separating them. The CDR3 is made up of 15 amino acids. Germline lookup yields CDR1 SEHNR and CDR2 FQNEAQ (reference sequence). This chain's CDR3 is CASSSSGAINEKLFF. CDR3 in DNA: TGTGCCAGCAGCTCGTCGGGGGCGATCAATGAAAAACTGTTTTTT.

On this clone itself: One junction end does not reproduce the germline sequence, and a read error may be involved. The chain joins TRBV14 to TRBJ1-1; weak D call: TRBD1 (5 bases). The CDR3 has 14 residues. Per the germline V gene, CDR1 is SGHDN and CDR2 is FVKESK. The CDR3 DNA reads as TGTGCCACCAGCAGGGAGCTGGCGAACACTGAAGCTTTCTTT. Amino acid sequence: CATSRELANTEAFF.

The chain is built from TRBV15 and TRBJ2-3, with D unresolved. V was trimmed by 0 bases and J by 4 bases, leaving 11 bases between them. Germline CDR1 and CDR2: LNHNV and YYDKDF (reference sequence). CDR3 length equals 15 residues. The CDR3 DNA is TGTGCCACCAGCAGAGATCTCGCGAACGCAGATACGCAGTATTTT. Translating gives CATSRDLANADTQYF.

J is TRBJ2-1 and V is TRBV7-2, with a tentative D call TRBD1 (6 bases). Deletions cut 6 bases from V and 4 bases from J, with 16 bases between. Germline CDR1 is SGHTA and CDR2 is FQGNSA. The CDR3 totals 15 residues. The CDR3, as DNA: TGTGCCAGCAGTGCCCAGACAGGTTCTTACAATGAGCAGTTCTTC. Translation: CASSAQTGSYNEQFF.

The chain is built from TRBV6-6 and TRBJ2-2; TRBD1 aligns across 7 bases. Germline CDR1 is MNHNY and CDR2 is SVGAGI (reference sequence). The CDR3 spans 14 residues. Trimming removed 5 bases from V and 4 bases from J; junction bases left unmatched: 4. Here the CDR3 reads CASSPDRATGELFF. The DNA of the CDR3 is TGTGCCAGCAGTCCCGACAGGGCCACCGGGGAGCTGTTTTTT.

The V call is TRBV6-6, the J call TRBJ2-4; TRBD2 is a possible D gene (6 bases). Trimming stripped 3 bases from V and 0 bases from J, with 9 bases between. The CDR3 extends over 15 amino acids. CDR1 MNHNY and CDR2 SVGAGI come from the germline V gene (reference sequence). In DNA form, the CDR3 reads TGTGCCAGCAGTTATGGGGGGATAGCCAAAAACATTCAGTACTTC. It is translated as CASSYGGIAKNIQYF.

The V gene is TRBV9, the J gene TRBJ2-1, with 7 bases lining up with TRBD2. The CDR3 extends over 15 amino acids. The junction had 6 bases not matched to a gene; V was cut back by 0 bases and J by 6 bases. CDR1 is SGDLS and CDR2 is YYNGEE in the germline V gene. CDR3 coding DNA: TGTGCCAGCAGCGTAGCTCCAGCGGGGCTCAATGAGCAGTTCTTC. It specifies CASSVAPAGLNEQFF.

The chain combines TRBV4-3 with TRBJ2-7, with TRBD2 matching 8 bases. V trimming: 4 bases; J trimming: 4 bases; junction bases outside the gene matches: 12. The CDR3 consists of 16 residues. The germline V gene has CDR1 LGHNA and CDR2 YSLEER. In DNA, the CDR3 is TGCGCCAGCAGCCCCAGATTAAGCGGGAGTACTTACGAGCAGTACTTC. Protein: CASSPRLSGSTYEQYF.

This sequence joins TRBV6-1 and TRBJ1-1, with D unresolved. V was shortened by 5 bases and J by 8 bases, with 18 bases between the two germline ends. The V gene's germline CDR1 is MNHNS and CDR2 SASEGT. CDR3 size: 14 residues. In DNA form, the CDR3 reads TGTGCCAGCAGTTCCCCTGGGGATCTTAAGGAAGCTTTCTTT. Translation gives CASSSPGDLKEAFF.

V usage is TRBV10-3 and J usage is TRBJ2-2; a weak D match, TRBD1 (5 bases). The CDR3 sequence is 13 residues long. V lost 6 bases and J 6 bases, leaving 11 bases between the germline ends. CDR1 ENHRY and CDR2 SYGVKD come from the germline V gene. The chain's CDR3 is CAIRQGVAGELFF. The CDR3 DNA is TGTGCCATCAGGCAGGGTGTGGCCGGGGAGCTGTTTTTT.

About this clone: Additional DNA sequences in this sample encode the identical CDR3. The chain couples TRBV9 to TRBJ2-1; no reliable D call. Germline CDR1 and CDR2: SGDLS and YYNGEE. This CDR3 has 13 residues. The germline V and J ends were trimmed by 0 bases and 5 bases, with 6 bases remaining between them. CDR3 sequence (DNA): TGTGCCAGCAGCGTAGGTGGAGACAATGAGCAGTTCTTC. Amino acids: CASSVGGDNEQFF.

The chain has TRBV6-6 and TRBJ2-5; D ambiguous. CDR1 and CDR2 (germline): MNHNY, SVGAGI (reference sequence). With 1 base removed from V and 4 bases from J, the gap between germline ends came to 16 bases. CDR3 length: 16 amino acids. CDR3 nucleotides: TGTGCCAGCAGTTACTTCTCCAGTAATCCTCCAGAGACCCAGTACTTC. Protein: CASSYFSSNPPETQYF.

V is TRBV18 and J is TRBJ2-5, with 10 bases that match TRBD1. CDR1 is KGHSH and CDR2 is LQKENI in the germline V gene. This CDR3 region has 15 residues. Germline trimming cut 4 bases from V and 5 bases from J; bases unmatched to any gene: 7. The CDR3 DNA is TGTGCCAGCTCACTAACCGGGACAGGGGACGAGACCCAGTACTTC. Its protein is CASSLTGTGDETQYF.

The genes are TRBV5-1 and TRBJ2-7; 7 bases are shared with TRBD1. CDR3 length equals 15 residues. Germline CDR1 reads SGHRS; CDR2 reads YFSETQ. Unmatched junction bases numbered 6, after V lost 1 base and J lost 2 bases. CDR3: CASSLLTGTTYEQYF. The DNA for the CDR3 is TGCGCCAGCAGCTTGCTGACAGGGACGACCTACGAGCAGTACTTC.

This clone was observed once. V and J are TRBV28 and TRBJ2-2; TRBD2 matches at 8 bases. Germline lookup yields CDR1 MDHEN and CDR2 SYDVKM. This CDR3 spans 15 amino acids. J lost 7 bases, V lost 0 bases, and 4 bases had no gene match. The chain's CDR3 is CASSLWGLAGGELFF. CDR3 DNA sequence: TGTGCCAGCAGTTTATGGGGGCTAGCGGGCGGGGAGCTGTTTTTT.

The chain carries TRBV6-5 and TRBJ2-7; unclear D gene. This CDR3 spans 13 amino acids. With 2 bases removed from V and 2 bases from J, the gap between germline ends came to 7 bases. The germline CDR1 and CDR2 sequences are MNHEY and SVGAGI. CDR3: CASSYPGPYEQYF. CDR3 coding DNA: TGTGCCAGCAGTTACCCCGGGCCCTACGAGCAGTACTTC.

CDR3: CASSDADRGHDTEAFF. The CDR3 DNA reads as TGTGCCAGCAGTGACGCGGACAGGGGGCACGACACTGAAGCTTTCTTT. The chain uses TRBV6-4 and TRBJ1-1, with 11 bases that match TRBD1. Germline V lookup: CDR1 MRHNA, CDR2 SNTAGT. The CDR3 is 16 residues long. The V and J ends lost 2 bases and 3 bases, in that order; junction bases with no gene match: 5.

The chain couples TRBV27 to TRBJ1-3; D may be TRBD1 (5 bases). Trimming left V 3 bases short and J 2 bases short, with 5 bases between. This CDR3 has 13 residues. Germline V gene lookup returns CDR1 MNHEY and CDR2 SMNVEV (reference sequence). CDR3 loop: CASSFRAGNTIYF. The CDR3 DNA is TGTGCCAGCAGTTTCAGGGCTGGAAACACCATATATTTT.

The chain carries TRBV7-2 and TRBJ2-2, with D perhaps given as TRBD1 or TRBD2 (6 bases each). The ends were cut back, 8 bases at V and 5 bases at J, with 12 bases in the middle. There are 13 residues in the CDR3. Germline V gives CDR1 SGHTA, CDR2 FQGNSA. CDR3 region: CASRGGQTGELFF. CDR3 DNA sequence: TGTGCCAGCCGGGGAGGACAGACCGGGGAGCTGTTTTTT.

The CDR3: CASSLVGVGPYEQYF. DNA of the CDR3: TGTGCCAGCAGCTTGGTTGGCGTGGGCCCCTACGAGCAGTACTTC. The rearrangement uses TRBV5-4 and TRBJ2-7, with no clear D. Germline values: CDR1 SGHNT, CDR2 YYREEE (reference sequence). CDR3 length: 15 amino acids. Trimming took 0 bases from V and 2 from J, leaving 12 bases between them. The variable domain in full, with the rest retrieved from reference TRBV5-4 and TRBJ2-7, is ETGVTQSPTHLIKTRGQQVTLRCSSQSGHNTVSWYQQALGQGPQFIFQYYREEENGRGNFPPRFSGLQFPNYSSELNVNALELDDSALYLCASSLVGVGPYEQYFGPGTRLTVT.